Following are 31 T cell receptor beta chains from one sample sequenced in a study of neoadjuvant anti-PD-1 for oral cavity cancer. Sequencing used immunoSEQ multiplex PCR; TCRdb keeps in-frame clones, though not all of them. The sample yields about 14,000 clones, 60% to 75% seen once. The specimen was PBMCs, collected before nivolumab (anti-PD-1) treatment. These receptors came from a person between 40 and 85 years old with oral cavity squamous cell carcinoma.

A few counts support this clone. The genes are TRBV5-1 and TRBJ2-5, with D unclear. The CDR3 is 15 amino acids. Per the germline V gene, CDR1 is SGHRS and CDR2 is YFSETQ. V gave up 0 bases and J gave up 5 bases, with 14 bases separating them. CDR3 DNA: TGCGCCAGCAGCTTGGAACACTCAGCTTGGGAGACCCAGTACTTC. This encodes CASSLEHSAWETQYF.

The V and J genes are TRBV11-2 and TRBJ2-1, with D unclear. From germline, CDR1 is SGHAT and CDR2 FQNNGV. Trimming took 5 bases from V and 3 from J, leaving 8 bases between them. This CDR3 comprises 13 residues. CDR3: CASSPPGYNEQFF. The CDR3 bases are TGTGCCAGCAGCCCTCCGGGCTACAATGAGCAGTTCTTC. The entire variable domain, with the rest obtained from reference TRBV11-2 and TRBJ2-1, is as follows: EAGVAQSPRYKIIEKRQSVAFWCNPISGHATLYWYQQILGQGPKLLIQFQNNGVVDDSQLPKDRFSAERLKGVDSTLKIQPAKLEDSAVYLCASSPPGYNEQFFGPGTRLTVL.

This sequence joins TRBV5-1 and TRBJ1-1, with 8 bases matching TRBD1. Germline CDR1 and CDR2: SGHRS and YFSETQ. The CDR3 is made up of 14 amino acids. J was trimmed by 5 bases and V by 4 bases; bases with no gene match: 7. The CDR3 protein is CASSARQGLTEAFF. The CDR3 DNA reads as TGCGCCAGCAGCGCAAGACAGGGGTTAACTGAAGCTTTCTTT.

V gene TRBV5-1 combines with J gene TRBJ1-1, with unresolved D. V was shortened by 4 bases and J by 2 bases, with 12 bases between the two germline ends. CDR3 length: 14 amino acids. CDR1 and CDR2 (germline): SGHRS, YFSETQ. CDR3 amino acids: CASSLDAGNTEAFF. The DNA of the CDR3 is TGCGCCAGCAGCCTCGACGCAGGAAACACTGAAGCTTTCTTT. Full variable domain (rest looked up from reference TRBV5-1 and TRBJ1-1): KAGVTQTPRYLIKTRGQQVTLSCSPISGHRSVSWYQQTPGQGLQFLFEYFSETQRNKGNFPGRFSGRQFSNSRSEMNVSTLELGDSALYLCASSLDAGNTEAFFGQGTRLTVV.

The chain is built from TRBV7-9 and TRBJ2-3, with 8 positions matching TRBD2. J gave up 3 bases and V 3 bases, and 8 bases lay outside the gene matches. This CDR3 has 16 residues. Per the germline V gene, CDR1 is SEHNR and CDR2 is FQNEAQ (reference sequence). CDR3 DNA: TGTGCCAGCAGCTTGCAGAAGCGGGGGAGGACAGATACGCAGTATTTT. Encoded protein: CASSLQKRGRTDTQYF.

The chain uses TRBV2 and TRBJ1-5; TRBD1 agrees at 7 bases. Germline CDR1 reads SNHLY; CDR2 reads FYNNEI. The CDR3 loop spans 12 amino acids. V trimming: 4 bases; J trimming: 15 bases; junction bases outside the gene matches: 9. The CDR3: CASSGEGAGGHF. The CDR3 DNA reads as TGTGCCAGCAGTGGGGAAGGGGCAGGGGGGCATTTT.

This chain connects TRBV9 to TRBJ2-1; no definite D call. This CDR3 region has 11 residues. The V end lost 3 bases, the J end lost 5 bases, and 3 bases lay between the germline ends. The germline V gene encodes CDR1 SGDLS and CDR2 YYNGEE. CDR3 sequence (DNA): TGTGCCAGCAGCGCTGACAATGAGCAGTTCTTC. This encodes CASSADNEQFF.

V usage is TRBV19 and J usage is TRBJ2-7; a possible D gene is TRBD2 (6 bases). The CDR3 totals 15 residues. The V gene's germline CDR1 is LNHDA and CDR2 SQIVND (reference sequence). The ends were cut back, 8 bases at V and 4 bases at J, with 21 bases in the middle. CDR3 in DNA: TGTGCCAGTGTCAGGACCCTAGCGAACCAATACGAGCAGTACTTC. It encodes CASVRTLANQYEQYF.

The chain employs TRBV2 and TRBJ2-7; no clear D gene. CDR1 SNHLY and CDR2 FYNNEI come from the germline V gene. Trimming removed 4 bases at V and 1 base at J, with 11 bases between. CDR3 length: 14 residues. The CDR3 protein is CASSAGVASYEQYF. Written as DNA, the CDR3 is TGTGCCAGCAGTGCCGGAGTAGCATCCTACGAGCAGTACTTC.

V is TRBV6-5 and J is TRBJ2-7; no clear D. With 10 bases removed from V and 0 bases from J, the gap between germline ends came to 13 bases. Germline values: CDR1 MNHEY, CDR2 SVGAGI. The CDR3 loop spans 13 amino acids. This chain's CDR3 is CATQSGHSYEQYF. As DNA, the CDR3 is TGTGCCACCCAATCGGGCCACTCCTACGAGCAGTACTTC.

A few counts support this clone. The chain combines TRBV7-2 with TRBJ1-5; possibly TRBD1 for D (5 bases). With 3 bases removed from V and 8 bases from J, the gap between germline ends came to 17 bases. The germline gives CDR1 SGHTA, CDR2 FQGNSA. The CDR3 length is 15 residues. For the CDR3, the DNA is TGTGCCAGCAGCTTTCCAGGGCCCCGGGGGAAGCCCCAGCATTTT. It specifies CASSFPGPRGKPQHF.

The rearrangement joins TRBV9 to TRBJ2-5; D remains ambiguous. This CDR3 region has 15 residues. Trimming took off 0 bases at V and 4 bases at J, with 13 bases between the two ends. Germline V lookup: CDR1 SGDLS, CDR2 YYNGEE. CDR3 sequence (DNA): TGTGCCAGCAGCGTAGCTCTAAGCCTAGGAGAGACCCAGTACTTC. It encodes CASSVALSLGETQYF.

This clone was detected only once. This chain links TRBV4-2 with TRBJ1-2; D not certain. This CDR3 has 15 residues. V dropped 1 base and J dropped 2 bases, with 11 bases sitting between them. Germline V CDR1 and CDR2: LGHNA, YNFKEQ. CDR3 nucleotides: TGTGCCAGCAGCCAAGTTCGGGTAGCGAACTATGGCTACACCTTC. It yields the protein CASSQVRVANYGYTF.

The chain combines TRBV21-1 with TRBJ1-2. TRBV21-1 is labeled a pseudogene. The CDR3 spans 13 residues. CDR3 sequence (DNA): TGTGCCAGCAGCCCAGGGGGGGGGAATGGCTACACCTTC. As protein: CASSPGGGNGYTF.

This sequence joins TRBV5-1 and TRBJ2-1; 11 bases are shared with TRBD2. The germline V gene encodes CDR1 SGHRS and CDR2 YFSETQ. Trimming removed 4 bases from V and 6 bases from J; junction bases left unmatched: 12. CDR3 length equals 17 residues. CDR3 sequence reads: CASSHTSGRNVGNEQFF. Written as DNA, the CDR3 is TGCGCCAGCAGCCACACTAGCGGGAGAAATGTGGGCAATGAGCAGTTCTTC.

The DNA of the CDR3 is TGTGCCAGCAGCTTGAAACAGGAAGATGGCTACACCTTC. Protein product: CASSLKQEDGYTF. V gene TRBV7-6 combines with J gene TRBJ1-2, with D tentatively TRBD1 (5 bases). V was shortened by 3 bases and J by 6 bases, with 11 bases between the two germline ends. This CDR3 has 13 amino acids. Germline V CDR1 and CDR2: SGHVS, FNYEAQ.

The chain links TRBV7-8 to TRBJ1-1; no clear D gene. V shed 2 bases and J shed 0 bases, with 4 bases lying between them. CDR3 length: 13 amino acids. Germline CDR1 reads SGHVS; CDR2 reads FQNEAQ. This chain's CDR3 is CASSLKVNTEAFF. The CDR3 nucleotides are TGTGCCAGCAGCTTAAAGGTGAACACTGAAGCTTTCTTT.

This sequence joins TRBV20-1 and TRBJ2-1, with no clear D. The V and J ends lost 4 bases and 8 bases respectively, with 9 bases between them. The CDR3 loop spans 11 amino acids. Per germline, CDR1 DFQATT and CDR2 SNEGSKA (reference sequence). CDR3 residues: CSANSVDEQFF. The CDR3 DNA follows: TGCAGTGCTAACTCGGTGGATGAGCAGTTCTTC.

The chain carries TRBV29-1 and TRBJ2-7; D is perhaps TRBD2 (6 bases). The CDR3 extends over 12 amino acids. CDR1 is SQVTM, CDR2 ANQGSEA, per germline. V lost 7 bases to trimming and J lost 1 base, with 11 bases between them. CDR3 in DNA: TGCAGCGCCCGACTAGAATCCTACGAGCAGTACTTC. It yields the protein CSARLESYEQYF.

The chain is built from TRBV6-5 and TRBJ2-7; no clear D gene. The CDR3 runs 11 residues. Deletions cut 5 bases from V and 2 bases from J, with 4 bases between. In germline, CDR1 is MNHEY, CDR2 SVGAGI. CDR3 sequence reads: CASSGTYEQYF. In nucleotides, the CDR3 is TGTGCCAGCAGTGGGACCTACGAGCAGTACTTC.

V is TRBV6-1 and J is TRBJ2-5; 8 bases are a match to TRBD2. In germline, CDR1 is MNHNS, CDR2 SASEGT. V gave up 4 bases and J gave up 5 bases; unmatched junction bases: 9. The CDR3 is 15 residues long. The CDR3 is CASSGPTSGGETQYF. The CDR3 nucleotides read TGTGCCAGCAGTGGCCCAACTAGCGGTGGGGAGACCCAGTACTTC.

The chain is built from TRBV5-1 and TRBJ2-7, with D unclear. The CDR3 contains 12 residues. Trimming took 7 bases from V and 7 from J, leaving 15 bases between them. Germline V lookup: CDR1 SGHRS, CDR2 YFSETQ. Here the CDR3 DNA reads TGCGCCAGCTATACGGGTCTGGGTGAGCAGTACTTC. It encodes CASYTGLGEQYF. The complete variable domain, with remaining parts taken from reference TRBV5-1 and TRBJ2-7, reads KAGVTQTPRYLIKTRGQQVTLSCSPISGHRSVSWYQQTPGQGLQFLFEYFSETQRNKGNFPGRFSGRQFSNSRSEMNVSTLELGDSALYLCASYTGLGEQYFGPGTRLTVT.

The table lists this clone with a count of one. This rearrangement joins TRBV18 to TRBJ2-5; perhaps TRBD2 as D (5 bases). The CDR3 is made up of 14 amino acids. Germline-derived CDR1 and CDR2 are KGHSH and LQKENI. V was shortened by 2 bases and J by 5 bases, with 12 bases between the two germline ends. CDR3: CASSPYPGWETQYF. CDR3 bases: TGTGCCAGCTCACCATACCCGGGATGGGAGACCCAGTACTTC.

The rearrangement links TRBV7-2 to TRBJ1-1; D not certain. Germline CDR1 SGHTA, CDR2 FQGNSA. V was trimmed by 2 bases and J by 1 base, leaving 8 bases between them. The CDR3 consists of 14 residues. The CDR3 nucleotides read TGTGCCAGCAGCTTATGGCGACAGAACACTGAAGCTTTCTTT. Its protein product is CASSLWRQNTEAFF.

The chain links TRBV2 to TRBJ1-5; the D gene is possibly TRBD1 (5 bases). V was shortened by 6 bases and J by 3 bases, with 15 bases between the two germline ends. There are 15 residues in the CDR3. Per germline, CDR1 SNHLY and CDR2 FYNNEI. CDR3 DNA sequence: TGTGCCAGCAGCCCCACAGGTTTTATCAATCAGCCCCAGCATTTT. Its protein product is CASSPTGFINQPQHF. The full variable domain, rest sourced from reference TRBV2 and TRBJ1-5, is EPEVTQTPSHQVTQMGQEVILRCVPISNHLYFYWYRQILGQKVEFLVSFYNNEISEKSEIFDDQFSVERPDGSNFTLKIRSTKLEDSAMYFCASSPTGFINQPQHFGDGTRLSIL.

The DNA of the CDR3 is TGTGCCAGCAGTGACTCACCGGGACTAGGGTCACAATGGGAGACCCAGTACTTC. Its protein is CASSDSPGLGSQWETQYF. The V call is TRBV28, the J call TRBJ2-5, with 8 bases aligning to TRBD2. V lost 5 bases and J lost 5; bases outside the gene matches: 19. Germline assignment: CDR1 MDHEN and CDR2 SYDVKM. The CDR3 has 18 residues.

This chain links TRBV6-1 with TRBJ2-2; TRBD2 might be the D (6 bases). The CDR3 is 15 residues long. Germline-derived CDR1 and CDR2 are MNHNS and SASEGT. V was shortened by 2 bases and J by 3 bases, with 10 bases between the two germline ends. Here the CDR3 DNA reads TGTGCCAGCAGTGAATTATGGGGGGACACCGGGGAGCTGTTTTTT. Translating gives CASSELWGDTGELFF.

This clone was seen more than once but under ten times. This same CDR3 is encoded by further DNA sequences in the sample. The rearrangement joins TRBV2 to TRBJ2-7; no firm D call. Germline V gene lookup returns CDR1 SNHLY and CDR2 FYNNEI. V dropped 2 bases and J dropped 0 bases, with 8 bases sitting between them. The CDR3 totals 14 residues. The CDR3, as DNA: TGTGCCAGCAGTGAACAAGGGTCCTCCTACGAGCAGTACTTC. This encodes CASSEQGSSYEQYF.

The rearrangement joins TRBV5-1 to TRBJ1-1, with 7 positions matching TRBD1. This CDR3 contains 14 residues. V shed 4 bases and J 2 bases; nucleotides not matched to a gene: 5. Germline CDR1 reads SGHRS; CDR2 reads YFSETQ. The chain's CDR3 is CASSPGTANTEAFF. The CDR3 DNA reads as TGCGCCAGCAGCCCTGGGACAGCCAACACTGAAGCTTTCTTT.

The chain couples TRBV11-3 to TRBJ1-1; D is ambiguous. Germline lookup yields CDR1 SGHNT and CDR2 YENEEA. The V end lost 1 base, the J end lost 1 base, and 4 bases lay between the germline ends. The CDR3 sequence is 13 residues long. CDR3 nucleotide sequence: TGTGCCAGCAGCTTAGGAGGGAACACTGAAGCTTTCTTT. Translated, it gives CASSLGGNTEAFF. Using reference TRBV11-3 and TRBJ1-1 for the parts outside the CDR3, the full variable domain is EAGVVQSPRYKIIEKKQPVAFWCNPISGHNTLYWYLQNLGQGPELLIRYENEEAVDDSQLPKDRFSAERLKGVDSTLKIQPAELGDSAVYLCASSLGGNTEAFFGQGTRLTVV.

For the CDR3, the DNA is TGTGCCACCAGCCCCTCGGGGAGCTCCTATAATTCACCCCTCCACTTT. It specifies CATSPSGSSYNSPLHF. The chain couples TRBV15 to TRBJ1-6; D ambiguous. Germline V gives CDR1 LNHNV, CDR2 YYDKDF (reference sequence). V gave up 5 bases and J gave up 0 bases, with 11 bases separating them. There are 16 residues in the CDR3.